What follows describes a single T cell receptor beta chain. Produced via immunoSEQ multiplex PCR; TCRdb's table is partial and in-frame only. The sample lists a few hundred thousand clones, 85% to 90% occurring once. These data originate in a study of blood T cell repertoires in COVID-19. The V end was cut by 3 bases, the J end by 4 bases, with 15 bases between. The CDR3 totals 15 residues. Germline CDR1 is PRHDT and CDR2 is FYEKMQ (reference sequence). The rearrangement joins TRBV13 to TRBJ2-5; tentative D call: TRBD2 (6 bases). The specimen was PBMCs or T cells enriched from blood (not recorded which). This clonotype was sampled from a woman between 18 and 29 years old who had recovered from COVID-19. CDR3 region: CASSFGAAGRETQYF. Written as DNA, the CDR3 is TGTGCCAGCAGCTTCGGTGCGGCGGGAAGAGAGACCCAGTACTTC.